One TCR beta chain is described in this entry. It lacks a known antigen. No base quality information exists; no much larger clone differs at one position. This entry belongs to a study of blood T cells in healthy people across ages (dated by TCRdb to the mid-2010s). For context, the study as a whole: In model experiments, roughly one uniquely barcoded TCR beta cDNA molecule per two T cells was captured by template switching. The donors were divided into four age groups: young (average about 15 years), middle-aged (approximately 41), aged (around 67) and long-lived (approximately 74). The study analyzed two additional independent replicas of 1 million unique cDNA reads from the same blood draw for two donors, one aged 18 to 30 and one aged 80 or older. The study measured age-related changes in TCR beta repertoire diversity using deep sequencing normalized with unique cDNA molecular identifiers. Summary of the overall study and its limitations: Observed TCR beta diversity correlated strongly with the percentage of naive T cells measured by flow cytometry. Because the CMV infection status of the donors was unknown, age-related changes in expanded clonotypes may potentially have been confounded. Bulk unsorted PBMC profiling prevented conclusive comparison of naive and antigen-experienced compartments. Compared with the aged group, more naive CD4+ T cells, fewer expanded clones and increased TCR diversity were shown by the long-lived group, suggesting age selection. Estimates of total diversity based on one million sequenced T cells were regarded as lower bounds and as underestimates. As age increased, observed TCR beta diversity per million T cells dropped in a roughly linear way, and a significant reduction was already evident by age roughly 36.

V is shortened by 4 bases, J by 2 bases, and the region joining them spans 12 bases. The cysteine opens and the phenylalanine closes a CDR3 of 14 amino acids. Only the CDR3 DNA is retained, 42 bases long and in frame from the first base. CDR1 is given as MNHNY and CDR2 as SVGAGI, both from the germline V gene (reference sequence). Systemically healthy Caucasian individuals from Russia, some 36 in total and aged about 6 to 100 years, were included as donors. Each donor gave around 9 milliliters of peripheral blood, collected into EDTA-treated Vacutainer tubes. Ficoll-Paque density-gradient centrifugation was used to isolate PBMCs, with at least 6 million per sample. Total RNA, at least 5 micrograms per sample, was extracted from PBMCs with Trizol reagent. Naive CD45RAhigh/CD27high T cell percentages were measured by flow cytometry on a PBMC aliquot from every donor. Libraries were constructed by 5' RACE. Instrument used: Illumina HiSeq 2500. A second about 7 to 11 cycle PCR used a sample-barcoded 5' primer and a J-beta primer mix. A template-switch 5' adaptor carrying 12 random nucleotides introduced a unique molecular identifier onto each TCR beta cDNA molecule. At least 3 million CDR3-containing paired-end reads were obtained from each sample. First-strand cDNA synthesis was performed from all RNA using the Mint cDNA synthesis kit, with priming by a TRBC-specific oligonucleotide. After uracil-DNA glycosylase treatment, a first 18-cycle PCR used universal primers M1SS and BC2_uni_R on all cDNA. The study's own analysis went as follows. For normalization, 1 million high-quality reads, each with a distinct molecular identifier, were randomly selected from each sample. Instead of being binned into consensus sequences, reads with shared molecular identifiers were discarded. MiTCR, set to a Q25 quality threshold and the strictest error-elimination algorithm, was used for CDR3 identification, clonotype clustering and error correction. A nonparametric unseen species model with Euler transformation was used to estimate lower-bound total TCR beta diversity. The public sequencing data were trimmed at Q25 with fastp and processed into clonotypes with MiXCR by TCRdb, which kept only in-frame beta chains. Identical CDR3 proteins give one entry, which carries the most common genes and DNA. The V and J calls follow TCRdb's processing rather than the paper's. For this sample the table gives approximately 780,000 distinct CDR3 sequences, of which roughly 25% were detected only once. Of the sample, roughly 3.1% is held by the ten largest clones.

Another study also made use of these data, one on T cells of mothers and their children. The second study, in turn, reports: Nine systemically healthy Caucasian individuals, comprising three mothers and their six children, were included as donors. cDNA synthesis used all of the extracted RNA, with 1.5 ug of RNA in each 15 ul reaction. In the second PCR, the M1S primer introduced both the sample barcodes and 2-4 random nucleotides. Over 8 million TCR beta CDR3 reads were obtained for each mother, and approximately 3 million reads were obtained for each child. TCR recombination output is similarly shaped by thymic selection in related and unrelated pairs, with a minor effect exerted by inherited differences. Related mother-child pairs always showed normalized repertoire overlap that was slightly higher than in unrelated mother-child pairs, though the difference was never significant. Persistent microchimeric T cell clones were not detected, at a sensitivity of approximately 100 clones per million clonotypes. To look for features that set related mother-child pairs apart from unrelated individuals, the researchers ran deep NGS to compare the TCR beta repertoires of mothers and children. On average, the children were approximately 11 +/- 4 years old, while the mothers were around 42 +/- 4 years old. After adapter ligation was performed with NEBNext reagents, the libraries were sequenced on an Illumina HiSeq 2000 with 100+100 nt paired-end reads. To prevent cross-contamination, the mother and child libraries were prepared one month apart and sequenced in separate runs. For each donor, between 500,000 and 2,000,000 distinct TCR beta clonotypes were identified. Naive TCR beta clonotypes were estimated from low-frequency clonotypes matched to each donor's FACS-determined naive share, without sorting.

The sequence was collected from a boy between 10 and 17 years old in good health. The sequenced sample consisted of blood. Rearrangement joined TRBV6-6 to TRBJ2-7; the best D guess is TRBD2, with 6 bases matching. The sequence in DNA is TGTGCCAGCAGTTCAGGAGGGATCACCTACGAGCAGTACTTC. It translates as CASSSGGITYEQYF.